The 2 T cell receptor beta chains in this list originate from one sample, sequenced in a study of human T cells and chemical hapten exposure. TCRdb used MiXCR to reprocess the RACE reads, holding one entry per CDR3 protein. The table lists more than 90,000 distinct CDR3 sequences, 11% of them singletons. Time point: patch test 2, 6 weeks after DPC sensitization. Treatment of the sample: therapeutic diphenylcyclopropenone sensitization with weekly scalp DPC. Specimen: whole blood, collected in connection with sensitization to the hapten diphenylcyclopropenone (DPC). The receptors shown here come from a woman aged 40 to 49 with alopecia areata. Some clones in this sample may be carry-over from other donors' samples.

This clonotype was recorded at least ten times. V and J are TRBV12-3 or TRBV12-4 and TRBJ1-2, with a tentative D call TRBD1 (5 bases). V was cut by 5 bases and J by 7 bases, with 11 bases left in between. The CDR3 has 12 amino acids. The CDR3 coding sequence is TGTGCCAGCAGTCACCCGACAGTTGGCTACACCTTC. Protein product: CASSHPTVGYTF.

The V call is TRBV20-1, the J call TRBJ2-7; D tentatively reads TRBD1 or TRBD2 (5 bases each). In germline, CDR1 is DFQATT, CDR2 SNEGSKA (reference sequence). This CDR3 comprises 14 residues. Trimming pared 5 bases from V and 3 bases from J, leaving 17 bases between. Here the CDR3 reads CSAPTGPDLYEQYF. The CDR3 DNA sequence: TGCAGTGCTCCGACGGGACCCGACCTCTACGAGCAGTACTTC.